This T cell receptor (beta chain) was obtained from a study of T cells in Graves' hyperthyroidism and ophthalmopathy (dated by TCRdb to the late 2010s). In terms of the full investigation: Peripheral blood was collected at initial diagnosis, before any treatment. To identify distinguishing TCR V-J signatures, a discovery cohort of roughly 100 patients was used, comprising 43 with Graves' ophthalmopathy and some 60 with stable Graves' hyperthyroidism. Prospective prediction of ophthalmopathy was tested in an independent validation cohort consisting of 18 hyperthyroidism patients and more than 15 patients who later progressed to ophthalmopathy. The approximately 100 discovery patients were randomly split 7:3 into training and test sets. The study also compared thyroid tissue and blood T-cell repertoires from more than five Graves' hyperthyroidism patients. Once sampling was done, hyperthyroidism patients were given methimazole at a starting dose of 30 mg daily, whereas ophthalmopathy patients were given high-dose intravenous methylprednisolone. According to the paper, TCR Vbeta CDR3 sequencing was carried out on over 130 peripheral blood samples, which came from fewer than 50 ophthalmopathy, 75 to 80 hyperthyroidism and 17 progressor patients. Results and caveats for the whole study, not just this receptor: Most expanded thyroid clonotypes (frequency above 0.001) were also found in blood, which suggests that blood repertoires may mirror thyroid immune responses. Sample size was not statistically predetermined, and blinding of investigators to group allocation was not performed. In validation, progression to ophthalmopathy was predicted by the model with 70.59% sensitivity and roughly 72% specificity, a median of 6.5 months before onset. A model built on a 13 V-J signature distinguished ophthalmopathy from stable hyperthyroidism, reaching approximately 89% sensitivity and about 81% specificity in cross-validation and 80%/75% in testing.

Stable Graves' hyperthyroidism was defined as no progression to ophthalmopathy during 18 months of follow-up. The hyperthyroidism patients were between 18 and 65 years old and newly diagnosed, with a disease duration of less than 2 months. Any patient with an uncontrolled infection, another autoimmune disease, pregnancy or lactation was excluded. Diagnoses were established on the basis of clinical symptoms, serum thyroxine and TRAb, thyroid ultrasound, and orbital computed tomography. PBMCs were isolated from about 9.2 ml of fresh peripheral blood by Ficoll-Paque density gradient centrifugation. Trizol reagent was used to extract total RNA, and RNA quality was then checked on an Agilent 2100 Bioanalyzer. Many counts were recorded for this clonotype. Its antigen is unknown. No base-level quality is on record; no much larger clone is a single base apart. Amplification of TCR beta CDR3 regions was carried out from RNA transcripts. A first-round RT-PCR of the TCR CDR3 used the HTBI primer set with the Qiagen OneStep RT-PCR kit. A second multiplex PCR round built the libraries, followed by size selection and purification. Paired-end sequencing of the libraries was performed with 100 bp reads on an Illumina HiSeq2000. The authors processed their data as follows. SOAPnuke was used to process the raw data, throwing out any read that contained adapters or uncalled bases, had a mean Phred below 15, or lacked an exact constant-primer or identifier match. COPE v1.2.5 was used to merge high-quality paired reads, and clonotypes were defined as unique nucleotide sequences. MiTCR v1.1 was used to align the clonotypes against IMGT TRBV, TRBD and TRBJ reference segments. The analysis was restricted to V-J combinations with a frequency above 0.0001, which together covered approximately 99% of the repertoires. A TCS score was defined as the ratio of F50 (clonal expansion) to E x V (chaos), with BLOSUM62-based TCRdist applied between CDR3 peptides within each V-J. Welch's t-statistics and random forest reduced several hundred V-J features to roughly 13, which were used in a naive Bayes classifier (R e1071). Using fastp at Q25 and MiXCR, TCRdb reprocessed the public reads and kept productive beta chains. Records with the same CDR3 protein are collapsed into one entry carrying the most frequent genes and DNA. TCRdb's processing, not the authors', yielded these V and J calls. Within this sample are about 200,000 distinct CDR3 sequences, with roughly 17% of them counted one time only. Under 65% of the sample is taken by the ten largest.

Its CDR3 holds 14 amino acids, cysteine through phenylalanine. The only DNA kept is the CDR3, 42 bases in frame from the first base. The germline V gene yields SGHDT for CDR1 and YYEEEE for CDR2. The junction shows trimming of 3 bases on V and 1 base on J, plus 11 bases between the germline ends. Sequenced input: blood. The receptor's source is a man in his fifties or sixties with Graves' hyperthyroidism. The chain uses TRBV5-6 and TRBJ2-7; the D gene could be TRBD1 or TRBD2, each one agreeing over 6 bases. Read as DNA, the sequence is TGTGCCAGCAGCTGGGGGGCAGAATCCTACGAGCAGTACTTC. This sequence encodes CASSWGAESYEQYF.